The rows below give T cell receptor beta chains drawn from one sample of a study of shared clonotypes between healthy human individuals. Assay used: immunoSEQ multiplex PCR; TCRdb lists only in-frame clones, some missing. The table lists more than 2 million clones, 90% to 97% of them singletons. Sequenced: naive CD4+ T cells sorted from blood. All receptors derive from a young man in good health. Both conserved end residues are part of each CDR3. A D gene is named only where the DNA matches it firmly. Part of the rows lack a size; the others show once, few, many or a class for expanded clones.

d_call: -
v_call: TRBV2
clone_size: -
j_call: TRBJ1-1
cdr3_nt: TGTGCCAGCAGTTCGCGGGGCATGAACACTGAAGCTTTCTTT
cdr3_aa: CASSSRGMNTEAFF

d_call: -
v_call: TRBV2
clone_size: -
j_call: TRBJ1-3
cdr3_nt: TGTGCCAGCAGTCCAGAAACCGGGCCGAGAAACACCATATATTTT
cdr3_aa: CASSPETGPRNTIYF

d_call: -
v_call: TRBV19
clone_size: -
j_call: TRBJ1-4
cdr3_nt: TGTGCCAGTAGTATTGCGCAATTTGGTGAAAAACTGTTTTTT
cdr3_aa: CASSIAQFGEKLFF

d_call: TRBD2
v_call: TRBV6-1
clone_size: -
j_call: TRBJ2-5
cdr3_nt: TGTGCCAGCAGTGAAACAGGGAATTGGGTAGCGGGGGGCCCTCAAGAGACCCAGTACTTC
cdr3_aa: CASSETGNWVAGGPQETQYF

d_call: TRBD1
v_call: TRBV7-2
clone_size: -
j_call: TRBJ2-7
cdr3_nt: TGTGCCAGCAGGTTGGACAGGGGATCCTACGAGCAGTACTTC
cdr3_aa: CASRLDRGSYEQYF

d_call: -
v_call: TRBV18
clone_size: -
j_call: TRBJ2-4
cdr3_nt: TGTGCCAGCTCACCGGTTCAGGAGACATTAGCCAAAAACATTCAGTACTTC
cdr3_aa: CASSPVQETLAKNIQYF

d_call: -
v_call: TRBV5-4
clone_size: -
j_call: TRBJ2-5
cdr3_nt: TGTGCCAGCAGCTTGGATCTCGGCCAAGAGACCCAGTACTTC
cdr3_aa: CASSLDLGQETQYF

d_call: TRBD2
v_call: TRBV10-3
clone_size: once
j_call: TRBJ2-5
cdr3_nt: TGTGCCATAGGGAAAGCGGGGGAGACCCAGTACTTC
cdr3_aa: CAIGKAGETQYF

d_call: TRBD1
v_call: TRBV6-5
clone_size: -
j_call: TRBJ2-2
cdr3_nt: TGTGCCAGCAGACGGCAGGGGGCGGGCACCGGGGAGCTGTTTTTT
cdr3_aa: CASRRQGAGTGELFF

d_call: TRBD2
v_call: TRBV19
clone_size: -
j_call: TRBJ2-1
cdr3_nt: TGTGCCAGTATGGCCCGGGCTAGCGGGGGCCGTTTATCCTACAATGAGCAGTTCTTC
cdr3_aa: CASMARASGGRLSYNEQFF

d_call: -
v_call: TRBV5-6
clone_size: -
j_call: TRBJ1-2
cdr3_nt: TGTGCCAGCAGCCCGGGGGTCTATGGCTACACCTTC
cdr3_aa: CASSPGVYGYTF

d_call: TRBD1
v_call: TRBV18
clone_size: once
j_call: TRBJ1-4
cdr3_nt: TGTGCCAGCTCCCTTACCACCGGGACAGGGGGACAGGAAAAACTGTTTTTT
cdr3_aa: CASSLTTGTGGQEKLFF

d_call: TRBD1
v_call: TRBV25-1
clone_size: -
j_call: TRBJ1-6
cdr3_nt: TGTGCCAGCACCCTCGGGAGAGGGGGCGGTAATTCACCCCTCCACTTT
cdr3_aa: CASTLGRGGGNSPLHF

d_call: TRBD1
v_call: TRBV19
clone_size: -
j_call: TRBJ1-2
cdr3_nt: TGTGCCAGTAGTATTGGGGAATTACAGGGGACCTATGGCTACACCTTC
cdr3_aa: CASSIGELQGTYGYTF

d_call: TRBD1
v_call: TRBV4-3
clone_size: -
j_call: TRBJ2-6
cdr3_nt: TGCGCCAGCAGCCAATACCTTGGACAGGGGGCTGGTGGGGCCAACGTCCTGACTTTC
cdr3_aa: CASSQYLGQGAGGANVLTF

d_call: TRBD1
v_call: TRBV4-1
clone_size: -
j_call: TRBJ2-1
cdr3_nt: TGCGCCAGCAGCCAAGCTCCGGGACAGGGATCTAATGAGCAGTTCTTC
cdr3_aa: CASSQAPGQGSNEQFF

d_call: -
v_call: TRBV7-3
clone_size: once
j_call: TRBJ2-3
cdr3_nt: TGTGCCAGCAGCTCGACTAGTCTAGGTACAGATACGCAGTATTTT
cdr3_aa: CASSSTSLGTDTQYF

d_call: -
v_call: TRBV4-3
clone_size: -
j_call: TRBJ2-7
cdr3_nt: TGCGCCAGCAGCCAAGTATTCGACAGGGAGGTCCAGAACGAGCAGTACTTC
cdr3_aa: CASSQVFDREVQNEQYF

d_call: TRBD2
v_call: TRBV6-5
clone_size: -
j_call: TRBJ2-1
cdr3_nt: TGTGCCAGCAGAACAAGCGGGGGGGCCTACAATGAGCAGTTCTTC
cdr3_aa: CASRTSGGAYNEQFF

d_call: TRBD2
v_call: TRBV6-5
clone_size: -
j_call: TRBJ2-2
cdr3_nt: TGTGCCACGCAAGCGGGGGGCCCGAACACCGGGGAGCTGTTTTTT
cdr3_aa: CATQAGGPNTGELFF

d_call: -
v_call: TRBV7-2
clone_size: -
j_call: TRBJ2-7
cdr3_nt: TGTGCCAGCAGCTTAGAGGCCGGGGTGGCGTACGAGCAGTACTTC
cdr3_aa: CASSLEAGVAYEQYF

d_call: -
v_call: TRBV6-5
clone_size: -
j_call: TRBJ1-6
cdr3_nt: TGTGCCAGCAGCTCCGACAGAGGCGGGTCACCCCCCCACTTT
cdr3_aa: CASSSDRGGSPPHF

d_call: TRBD2
v_call: TRBV9
clone_size: once
j_call: TRBJ2-1
cdr3_nt: TGTGCCAGCAGCGTAGCGGGGGGGGCTTTCTACAATGAGCAGTTCTTC
cdr3_aa: CASSVAGGAFYNEQFF

d_call: TRBD1
v_call: TRBV7-2
clone_size: -
j_call: TRBJ1-6
cdr3_nt: TGTGCCAGCAGGAGTGACAGGGGTAATTCACCCCTCCACTTT
cdr3_aa: CASRSDRGNSPLHF

d_call: -
v_call: TRBV11-2
clone_size: once
j_call: TRBJ2-1
cdr3_nt: TGTGCCAGCAGCCCACCACGCTTACTCCAGTTCTTC
cdr3_aa: CASSPPRLLQFF

d_call: TRBD2
v_call: TRBV6-5
clone_size: once
j_call: TRBJ2-7
cdr3_nt: TGTGCCAGCAGTTACGGGATAGCGGGAGCCTACGAGCAGTACTTC
cdr3_aa: CASSYGIAGAYEQYF

d_call: TRBD1
v_call: TRBV19
clone_size: -
j_call: TRBJ2-7
cdr3_nt: TGTGCCAGTAGTACCCAGGGGGACGAGCAGTACTTC
cdr3_aa: CASSTQGDEQYF

d_call: TRBD1
v_call: TRBV5-1
clone_size: -
j_call: TRBJ2-7
cdr3_nt: TGCGCCAGCAGCTTCGGGACAGGCTCCTACGAGCAGTACTTC
cdr3_aa: CASSFGTGSYEQYF

d_call: -
v_call: TRBV6-5
clone_size: once
j_call: TRBJ1-2
cdr3_nt: TGTGCCAGCAGCCGCCGCAGGGATGACTATGGCTACACCTTC
cdr3_aa: CASSRRRDDYGYTF

d_call: -
v_call: TRBV4-3
clone_size: -
j_call: TRBJ1-3
cdr3_nt: TGCGCCAGCAGCCAAGATCTGGGAAACACCATATATTTT
cdr3_aa: CASSQDLGNTIYF

d_call: -
v_call: TRBV19
clone_size: -
j_call: TRBJ2-1
cdr3_nt: TGTGCCAGTAGTATAGAAGCAGGCCTGGCGGCATACAATGAGCAGTTCTTC
cdr3_aa: CASSIEAGLAAYNEQFF

d_call: TRBD1
v_call: TRBV6-1
clone_size: -
j_call: TRBJ1-2
cdr3_nt: TGTGCCAGCAGTGAAGGACAGGGGGCCTATGGCTACACCTTC
cdr3_aa: CASSEGQGAYGYTF

d_call: TRBD2
v_call: TRBV10-3
clone_size: -
j_call: TRBJ2-5
cdr3_nt: TGTGCCATCAGTGTACGGTCTAGCGGAGTCCTTGAAGAGACCCAGTACTTC
cdr3_aa: CAISVRSSGVLEETQYF

d_call: -
v_call: TRBV7-2
clone_size: -
j_call: TRBJ2-5
cdr3_nt: TGTGCCAGCAGCTTAGGTCTTCGAGAGACCCAGTACTTC
cdr3_aa: CASSLGLRETQYF

d_call: TRBD2
v_call: TRBV7-9
clone_size: -
j_call: TRBJ2-3
cdr3_nt: TGTGCCAGCAGCTTAGCGAGGAGCGGGGGTTCCCCTAGCACAGATACGCAGTATTTT
cdr3_aa: CASSLARSGGSPSTDTQYF

d_call: -
v_call: TRBV5-4
clone_size: once
j_call: TRBJ2-7
cdr3_nt: TGTGCCAGCAGCTTGAGCGCGGAAAACTACGAGCAGTACTTC
cdr3_aa: CASSLSAENYEQYF

d_call: -
v_call: TRBV30
clone_size: -
j_call: TRBJ2-7
cdr3_nt: TGTGCCTGGAGTGGTGGGACGGGACCCTACGAGCAGTACTTC
cdr3_aa: CAWSGGTGPYEQYF

d_call: -
v_call: TRBV19
clone_size: -
j_call: TRBJ2-2
cdr3_nt: TGTGCCAGTACGGAGTTCACCGGGGAGCTGTTTTTT
cdr3_aa: CASTEFTGELFF

d_call: -
v_call: TRBV6-1
clone_size: -
j_call: TRBJ1-2
cdr3_nt: TGTGCCAGCAGTGAGGGTAGGGGCGGCTATGGCTACACCTTC
cdr3_aa: CASSEGRGGYGYTF

d_call: -
v_call: TRBV5-8
clone_size: -
j_call: TRBJ1-5
cdr3_nt: TGTGCCAGCAGCTTGTGGAGGGAGAACAGCAATCAGCCCCAGCATTTT
cdr3_aa: CASSLWRENSNQPQHF

d_call: -
v_call: TRBV12-2
clone_size: -
j_call: TRBJ2-7
cdr3_nt: TGTGCAAGTCGCTTAAATCTTCGCGGCGTGTACTTC
cdr3_aa: CASRLNLRGVYF

d_call: TRBD1
v_call: TRBV4-3
clone_size: few
j_call: TRBJ1-2
cdr3_nt: TGCGCCAGCAGCCAGGAACAGGGGGCGGGGGGCTACACCTTC
cdr3_aa: CASSQEQGAGGYTF

d_call: -
v_call: TRBV18
clone_size: -
j_call: TRBJ1-2
cdr3_nt: TGTGCCAGCTCACCAATGGGGGGTCTCTACACCTTC
cdr3_aa: CASSPMGGLYTF

d_call: -
v_call: TRBV5-1
clone_size: -
j_call: TRBJ2-7
cdr3_nt: TGCGCCAGCAGCTTGGGCCTGGGGGAGCAGTACTTC
cdr3_aa: CASSLGLGEQYF

d_call: -
v_call: TRBV30
clone_size: -
j_call: TRBJ2-7
cdr3_nt: TGTGCCTGGACCCCTCTGGGGCCCTACGAGCAGTACTTC
cdr3_aa: CAWTPLGPYEQYF

d_call: -
v_call: TRBV2
clone_size: -
j_call: TRBJ1-2
cdr3_nt: TGTGCCAGCGAGGGGAGGGGCAAAGGAGTTGGCTACACCTTC
cdr3_aa: CASEGRGKGVGYTF

d_call: -
v_call: TRBV6-6
clone_size: -
j_call: TRBJ1-4
cdr3_nt: TGTGCCAGCAGTTACGAAGCGTTAAATGAAAAACTGTTTTTT
cdr3_aa: CASSYEALNEKLFF

d_call: -
v_call: TRBV30
clone_size: -
j_call: TRBJ2-2
cdr3_nt: TGTGCCTGGAGTCGGGACACCGGGGAGCTGTTTTTT
cdr3_aa: CAWSRDTGELFF

d_call: -
v_call: TRBV5-1
clone_size: once
j_call: TRBJ2-2
cdr3_nt: TGCGCCAGCGCGGTAAATGGCGGGGAGCTGTTTTTT
cdr3_aa: CASAVNGGELFF